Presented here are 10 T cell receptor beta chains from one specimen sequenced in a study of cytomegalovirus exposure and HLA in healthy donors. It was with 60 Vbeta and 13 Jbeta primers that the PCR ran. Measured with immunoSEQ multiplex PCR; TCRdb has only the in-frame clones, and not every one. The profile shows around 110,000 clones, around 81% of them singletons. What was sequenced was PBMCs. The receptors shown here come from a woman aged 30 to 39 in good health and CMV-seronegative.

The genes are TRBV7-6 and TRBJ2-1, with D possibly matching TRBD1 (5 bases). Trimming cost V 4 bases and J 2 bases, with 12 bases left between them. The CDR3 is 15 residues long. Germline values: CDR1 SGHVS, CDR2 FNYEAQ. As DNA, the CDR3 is TGTGCCAGCAGCTACGACAGCGAAACCTACAATGAGCAGTTCTTC. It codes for CASSYDSETYNEQFF.

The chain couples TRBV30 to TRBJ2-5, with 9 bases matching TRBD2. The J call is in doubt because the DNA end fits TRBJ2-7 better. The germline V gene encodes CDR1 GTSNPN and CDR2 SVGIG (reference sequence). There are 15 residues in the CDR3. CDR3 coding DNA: TGTGCCTGGAGTGACGGGATAGCGGGGGCCTACGAGCAGTACTTC. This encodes CAWSDGIAGAYEQYF.

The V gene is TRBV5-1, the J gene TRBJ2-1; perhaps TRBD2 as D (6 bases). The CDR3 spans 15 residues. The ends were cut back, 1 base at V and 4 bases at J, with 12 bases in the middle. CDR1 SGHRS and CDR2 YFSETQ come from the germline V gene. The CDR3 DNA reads TGCGCCAGCAGCTTGCCTATGACTAGTTACAATGAGCAGTTCTTC. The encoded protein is CASSLPMTSYNEQFF.

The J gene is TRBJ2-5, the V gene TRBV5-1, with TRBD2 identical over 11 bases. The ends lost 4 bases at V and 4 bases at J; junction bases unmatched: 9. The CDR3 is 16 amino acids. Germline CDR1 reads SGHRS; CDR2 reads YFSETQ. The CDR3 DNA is TGCGCCAGCAGCCCAGGTCGACTAGCGGGACGAGAGACCCAGTACTTC. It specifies CASSPGRLAGRETQYF.

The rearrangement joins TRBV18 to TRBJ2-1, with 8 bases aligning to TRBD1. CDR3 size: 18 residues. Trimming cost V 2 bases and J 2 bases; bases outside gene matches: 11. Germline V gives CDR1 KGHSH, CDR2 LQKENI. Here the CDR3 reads CASSPLGPGTGAYNEQFF. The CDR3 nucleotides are TGTGCCAGCTCACCATTGGGACCAGGGACAGGCGCCTACAATGAGCAGTTCTTC.

Written as DNA, the CDR3 is TGTGCCAGCAGCGAGGGACAGGGGGTGCCCCTAACTGAAGCTTTCTTT. Its translation: CASSEGQGVPLTEAFF. This chain uses TRBV14 with TRBJ1-1; TRBD1 matches 11 bases. The germline V gene has CDR1 SGHDN and CDR2 FVKESK. Germline trimming cut 5 bases from V and 5 bases from J; bases unmatched to any gene: 10. This CDR3 has 16 amino acids.

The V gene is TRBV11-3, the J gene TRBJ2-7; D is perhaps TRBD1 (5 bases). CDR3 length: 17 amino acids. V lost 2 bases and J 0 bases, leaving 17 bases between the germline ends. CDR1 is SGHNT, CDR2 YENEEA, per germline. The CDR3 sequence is CASSLHLQGPISYEQYF. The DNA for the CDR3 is TGTGCCAGCAGCTTACACCTCCAGGGCCCGATCTCCTACGAGCAGTACTTC.

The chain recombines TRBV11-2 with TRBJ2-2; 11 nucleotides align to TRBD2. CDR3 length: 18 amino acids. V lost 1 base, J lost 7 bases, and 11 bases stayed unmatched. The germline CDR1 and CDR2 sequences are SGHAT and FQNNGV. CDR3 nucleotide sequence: TGTGCCAGCAGCTTAGCGGGTCTAGCGGGAGGTTCTAGCGGGGAGCTGTTTTTT. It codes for CASSLAGLAGGSSGELFF.

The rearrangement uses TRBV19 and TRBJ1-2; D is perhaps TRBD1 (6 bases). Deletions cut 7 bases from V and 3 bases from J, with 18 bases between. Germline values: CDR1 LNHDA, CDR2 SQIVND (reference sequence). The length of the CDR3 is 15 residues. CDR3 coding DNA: TGTGCCAGTACCCATTACCAGGGGAGCGACTATGGCTACACCTTC. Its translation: CASTHYQGSDYGYTF. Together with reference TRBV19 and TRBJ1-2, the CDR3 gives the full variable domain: DGGITQSPKYLFRKEGQNVTLSCEQNLNHDAMYWYRQDPGQGLRLIYYSQIVNDFQKGDIAEGYSVSREKKESFPLTVTSAQKNPTAFYLCASTHYQGSDYGYTFGSGTRLTVV.

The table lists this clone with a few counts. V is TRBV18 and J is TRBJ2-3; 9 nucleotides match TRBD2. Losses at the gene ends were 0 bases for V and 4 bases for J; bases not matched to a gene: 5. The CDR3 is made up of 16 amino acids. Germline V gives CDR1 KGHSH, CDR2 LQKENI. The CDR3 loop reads CASSPPRTSDADTQYF. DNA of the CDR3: TGTGCCAGCTCACCACCGCGGACTAGCGATGCAGATACGCAGTATTTT.